The clone carrying this T cell receptor beta chain occurred a few times. Data came from immunoSEQ multiplex PCR; TCRdb stores just in-frame clones and leaves some out. The sample has roughly 79,000 clones; 90% to 95% are singletons. The data originate from a study of technical replicates of blood from several donors. Trimming stripped 6 bases from V and 1 base from J, with 9 bases between. The germline V gene encodes CDR1 GTSNPN and CDR2 SVGIG (reference sequence). There are 12 residues in the CDR3. The V and J genes are TRBV30 and TRBJ1-2, with D possibly matching TRBD1 (5 bases). The sample was T cells isolated from PBMCs. The source of this sequence is a human donor in good health. Some clones in this sample may be carry-over from other donors' samples. For the CDR3, the DNA is TGTGCCTGTCGGGACTATAACTATGGCTACACCTTC. Its protein is CACRDYNYGYTF. The variable domain in full, with the rest retrieved from reference TRBV30 and TRBJ1-2, is SQTIHQWPATLVQPVGSPLSLECTVEGTSNPNLYWYRQAAGRGLQLLFYSVGIGQISSEVPQNLSASRPQDRQFILSSKKLLLSDSGFYLCACRDYNYGYTFGSGTRLTVV.